Below are 19 T cell receptor beta chains sequenced from a single sample in a study of cytomegalovirus exposure and HLA in healthy donors. Primers: 60 Vbeta forward and 13 Jbeta reverse. TCRdb's copy holds only in-frame clones and misses some; the assay was immunoSEQ multiplex PCR. The profile shows some 200,000 clones, about 83% of them singletons. What was sequenced was PBMCs. Receptors originate from a man in his forties in good health and CMV-seronegative.

With respect to this clone: Germline is not matched at one junction end, which may reflect a read error. The chain combines TRBV7-9 with TRBJ2-3, with no clear D. CDR3 length: 16 residues. Germline CDR1 and CDR2: SEHNR and FQNEAQ (reference sequence). The CDR3 DNA reads TGTTCCAGCAGCTTAAAAGCTGATGTCTACACAGATACGCAGTATTTT. Its translation is CSSSLKADVYTDTQYF.

Concerning this clone itself: Relative to the germline gene, one junction end is altered; a read error may explain this. The rearrangement links TRBV20-1 to TRBJ2-7; 7 bases fit TRBD1. Germline V gene data show CDR1 as DFQATT and CDR2 as SNEGSKA (reference sequence). CDR3 length: 11 amino acids. The CDR3 region is CSARGQVEQYF. The CDR3 DNA reads as TGCAGTGCGAGAGGACAGGTCGAGCAGTACTTC.

J is TRBJ2-2 and V is TRBV5-4; D is possibly TRBD1 (5 bases). CDR3 length equals 15 residues. Germline assignment: CDR1 SGHNT and CDR2 YYREEE (reference sequence). Trimming removed 0 bases from V and 5 bases from J, with 11 bases in between. In DNA, the CDR3 is TGTGCCAGCAGCTTGGACAGGCGGTGGACCGGGGAGCTGTTTTTT. Amino acids: CASSLDRRWTGELFF.

The V and J genes are TRBV27 and TRBJ2-1; 7 positions agree with TRBD2. The CDR3 is 15 amino acids. The junction had 11 bases not matched to a gene; V was cut back by 6 bases and J by 6 bases. In germline, CDR1 is MNHEY, CDR2 SMNVEV (reference sequence). The DNA of the CDR3 is TGTGCCAGCAGGGGAGCGGGGCTCGCCCTCAATGAGCAGTTCTTC. Protein: CASRGAGLALNEQFF.

The chain couples TRBV7-2 to TRBJ1-1; D ambiguous. Trimming removed 2 bases from V and 4 bases from J, with 8 bases in between. The germline V gene has CDR1 SGHTA and CDR2 FQGNSA. There are 13 residues in the CDR3. This CDR3 is CASSLYRSTEAFF. DNA of the CDR3: TGTGCCAGCAGCTTATATAGAAGCACTGAAGCTTTCTTT.

The chain couples TRBV2 to TRBJ1-5; 7 bases line up with TRBD1. This CDR3 region has 14 residues. V gave up 7 bases and J gave up 1 base; unmatched junction bases: 4. In germline, CDR1 is SNHLY, CDR2 FYNNEI. CDR3 loop: CASMKGASNQPQHF. CDR3 bases: TGTGCCAGCATGAAGGGGGCGAGCAATCAGCCCCAGCATTTT. Full variable domain (outside the CDR3, taken from reference TRBV2 and TRBJ1-5): EPEVTQTPSHQVTQMGQEVILRCVPISNHLYFYWYRQILGQKVEFLVSFYNNEISEKSEIFDDQFSVERPDGSNFTLKIRSTKLEDSAMYFCASMKGASNQPQHFGDGTRLSIL.

The chain links TRBV19 to TRBJ2-2; 7 bases line up with TRBD2. J lost 8 bases, V lost 5 bases, and 8 bases had no gene match. This CDR3 is 14 amino acids long. Germline loops: CDR1 LNHDA, CDR2 SQIVND (reference sequence). CDR3 coding DNA: TGTGCCAGTAGTCCGGGACTATTAATAGGGGAGCTGTTTTTT. It is translated as CASSPGLLIGELFF. Based on the CDR3 plus reference TRBV19 and TRBJ2-2, the full variable domain is DGGITQSPKYLFRKEGQNVTLSCEQNLNHDAMYWYRQDPGQGLRLIYYSQIVNDFQKGDIAEGYSVSREKKESFPLTVTSAQKNPTAFYLCASSPGLLIGELFFGEGSRLTVL.

The chain couples TRBV5-1 to TRBJ2-3, with D perhaps matching TRBD1 (5 bases). The V end was cut by 3 bases, the J end by 1 base, with 12 bases between. Germline CDR1 is SGHRS and CDR2 is YFSETQ. The CDR3 consists of 15 residues. CDR3 bases: TGCGCCAGCAGCTCTCAGGGAAGCGGCACAGATACGCAGTATTTT. Translated: CASSSQGSGTDTQYF.

The V and J genes are TRBV5-1 and TRBJ1-4, with D unclear. The length of the CDR3 is 14 residues. The V end was cut by 1 base, the J end by 8 bases, with 12 bases between. Germline V CDR1 and CDR2: SGHRS, YFSETQ. CDR3 sequence reads: CASSLRGGEEKLFF. CDR3 DNA sequence: TGCGCCAGCAGCTTGCGGGGAGGTGAAGAAAAACTGTTTTTT.

This sequence joins TRBV5-1 and TRBJ2-5; weak D call: TRBD2 (6 bases). Judging by the DNA end, TRBJ2-7 fits better; the J call may be wrong. The CDR3 extends over 15 amino acids. Germline assignment: CDR1 SGHRS and CDR2 YFSETQ. The CDR3 loop is CASSPGTFSSYEQYF. In nucleotides, the CDR3 is TGCGCCAGCAGCCCGGGGACTTTCAGCTCCTACGAGCAGTACTTC.

The rearrangement links TRBV14 to TRBJ1-1, with unresolved D. Germline V gives CDR1 SGHDN, CDR2 FVKESK. The CDR3 spans 16 residues. The V gene lost 1 base and the J gene lost 4 bases, with 16 bases spanning the gap. In nucleotides, the CDR3 is TGTGCCAGCAGCCAAGGCCACACGTGGTGGCCCACTGAAGCTTTCTTT. This encodes CASSQGHTWWPTEAFF.

V and J are TRBV11-2 and TRBJ2-5; weak D call: TRBD1 (6 bases). V was shortened by 0 bases and J by 5 bases, with 10 bases between the two germline ends. The CDR3 has 14 amino acids. Germline V gives CDR1 SGHAT, CDR2 FQNNGV. DNA for the CDR3: TGTGCCAGCAGCTTAGACTATCAGGGGGAGACCCAGTACTTC. Translation gives CASSLDYQGETQYF.

The V call is TRBV29-1, the J call TRBJ2-5, with TRBD2 identical over 12 bases. Germline CDR1 and CDR2: SQVTM and ANQGSEA. The CDR3 totals 15 residues. Trimming at V came to 7 bases and at J to 5 bases, leaving 11 bases not matched to a gene. The CDR3 here is CSATKGLAGGETQYF. CDR3 nucleotide sequence: TGCAGCGCCACAAAGGGTCTAGCGGGAGGGGAGACCCAGTACTTC. Based on the CDR3 plus reference TRBV29-1 and TRBJ2-5, the full variable domain is SAVISQKPSRDICQRGTSLTIQCQVDSQVTMMFWYRQQPGQSLTLIATANQGSEATYESGFVIDKFPISRPNLTFSTLTVSNMSPEDSSIYLCSATKGLAGGETQYFGPGTRLLVL.

The V gene is TRBV7-9, the J gene TRBJ2-4; unclear D gene. Per the germline V gene, CDR1 is SEHNR and CDR2 is FQNEAQ (reference sequence). The CDR3 runs to 15 residues. V was shortened by 1 base and J by 0 bases, with 7 bases between the two germline ends. The CDR3 sequence is CASSLEPLAKNIQYF. In nucleotides, the CDR3 is TGTGCCAGCAGCTTAGAGCCTTTAGCCAAAAACATTCAGTACTTC.

This chain joins TRBV5-6 and TRBJ2-7, with 8 bases lining up with TRBD2. Germline V gene sequence: CDR1 SGHDT, CDR2 YYEEEE. V shed 2 bases, J shed 3 bases, and the junction held 4 bases outside the gene matches. The CDR3 is 14 residues long. The CDR3 DNA sequence: TGTGCCAGCAGCTTCGGGACTAGGCTCTACGAGCAGTACTTC. Its protein product is CASSFGTRLYEQYF. The complete variable domain, with remaining parts taken from reference TRBV5-6 and TRBJ2-7, reads DAGVTQSPTHLIKTRGQQVTLRCSPKSGHDTVSWYQQALGQGPQFIFQYYEEEERQRGNFPDRFSGHQFPNYSSELNVNALLLGDSALYLCASSFGTRLYEQYFGPGTRLTVT.

The chain couples TRBV9 to TRBJ2-3; a weak D match, TRBD1 (5 bases). The CDR3 spans 17 residues. Germline loops: CDR1 SGDLS, CDR2 YYNGEE. V gave up 1 base and J gave up 6 bases, with 21 bases separating them. This CDR3 is CASSVWGSVSPRDTQYF. CDR3 bases: TGTGCCAGCAGCGTATGGGGCTCGGTTTCCCCTCGGGATACGCAGTATTTT.

The CDR3 region is CASSLGLAGNNEQFF. Written as DNA, the CDR3 is TGCGCCAGCAGCTTGGGGCTAGCGGGGAACAATGAGCAGTTCTTC. J is TRBJ2-1 and V is TRBV5-1; 9 nucleotides agree with TRBD2. Trimming took 0 bases from V and 5 from J; bases not matched to a gene: 3. CDR3 size: 15 residues. Germline lookup yields CDR1 SGHRS and CDR2 YFSETQ.

This clone was counted once. The chain is built from TRBV4-3 and TRBJ2-5; D unresolved. Trimming shortened V by 0 bases and J by 4 bases, and 6 bases separated the two germline ends. CDR3 length: 13 amino acids. Per the germline V gene, CDR1 is LGHNA and CDR2 is YSLEER. CDR3 region: CASSQDIRETQYF. In DNA form, the CDR3 reads TGCGCCAGCAGCCAAGATATTAGAGAGACCCAGTACTTC.

This rearrangement joins TRBV30 to TRBJ1-2, with D maybe TRBD1 (5 bases). The ends were cut back, 1 base at V and 1 base at J, with 7 bases in the middle. The CDR3 consists of 13 residues. Germline V gene sequence: CDR1 GTSNPN, CDR2 SVGIG (reference sequence). CDR3 residues: CAWSEGLNYGYTF. The CDR3 coding sequence is TGTGCCTGGAGTGAGGGGCTTAACTATGGCTACACCTTC.